This TCR beta chain originates from a study of long-term antiretroviral therapy in people with HIV. The overall study: The 2015 immediate-ART recommendation was preceded by the earliest samples by about a decade.

Per germline, CDR1 LNHNV and CDR2 YYDKDF (reference sequence). V was trimmed by 5 bases and J by 4 bases, leaving 16 bases between them. This CDR3 contains 15 residues. The authors ran the immunoSEQ assay, v3.0, at survey level. Clones were sequenced by immunoSEQ multiplex PCR, and TCRdb holds only the in-frame ones, with some missing. The data contain over 30,000 clones, roughly 83% of them singletons. Study conclusions and caveats: No data were available on ART adherence, viral resistance or therapy changes. Despite increasing after ART, diversity remained lower than that of transplant donor controls.

Notes on this clone: Its antigen is unknown.

Specimen: unsorted PBMCs, collected 1.9 years after starting antiretroviral therapy. This sequence was found in a man between 18 and 29 years old with HIV. V usage is TRBV15 and J usage is TRBJ2-3, with D tentatively TRBD1 or TRBD2 (5 bases each). The CDR3 nucleotides read TGTGCCACCAGCGGGGGACCCGAAGCACCAGATACGCAGTATTTT. This gives the protein CATSGGPEAPDTQYF.